The next 19 T cell receptor beta chains were all read from a single sample in a study of blood T cells in healthy people across ages. Sample-barcoded 5' priming and a J-beta primer mix drove a second PCR of about 6 to 12 cycles. TCRdb reanalysed the 5' RACE reads using MiXCR and keeps one entry per CDR3 protein. This repertoire shows about 940,000 distinct CDR3 sequences, under 50% found once; its top ten account for over 10%. Input material: blood. These TCRs come from a man aged 25 to 45 in good health.

The J gene is TRBJ2-5, the V gene TRBV7-2; 9 bases map to TRBD1. The J call may be in error: the DNA end matches TRBJ2-7 better. The germline gives CDR1 SGHTA, CDR2 FQGNSA. The CDR3 contains 15 residues. The CDR3 region has the DNA TGTGCCAGCAGCTTAGTTCCGGGACAGGGCAACGAGCAGTACTTC. Protein product: CASSLVPGQGNEQYF.

The rearrangement uses TRBV30 and TRBJ1-4; the D is unclear. The CDR3 consists of 16 residues. The germline V gene has CDR1 GTSNPN and CDR2 SVGIG (reference sequence). V lost 2 bases and J 8 bases, leaving 21 bases between the germline ends. The CDR3 is CAWSPDRPGGREKLFF. Written as DNA, the CDR3 is TGTGCCTGGAGTCCTGACCGACCAGGAGGGAGAGAAAAACTGTTTTTT.

J is TRBJ2-2 and V is TRBV29-1, with TRBD2 matching 8 bases. Germline V gene lookup returns CDR1 SQVTM and CDR2 ANQGSEA. The length of the CDR3 is 13 residues. V lost 3 bases, J lost 6 bases, and 3 bases stayed unmatched. The CDR3: CSVDAGGAGELFF. The CDR3, as DNA: TGCAGCGTTGATGCGGGGGGAGCCGGGGAGCTGTTTTTT.

J is TRBJ2-3 and V is TRBV27; D may be TRBD2 (7 bases). V dropped 6 bases and J dropped 0 bases, with 16 bases sitting between them. The germline V gene encodes CDR1 MNHEY and CDR2 SMNVEV (reference sequence). The CDR3 loop spans 16 amino acids. In DNA form, the CDR3 reads TGTGCCAGCAGCCTAGGGCGGGGGCCAAGCACAGATACGCAGTATTTT. As protein: CASSLGRGPSTDTQYF.

This clonotype was observed a handful of times. V and J are TRBV4-1 and TRBJ1-1; D not resolved. Deletions cut 1 base from V and 6 bases from J, with 9 bases between. CDR1 is MGHRA and CDR2 is YSYEKL in the germline V gene. This CDR3 is 13 amino acids long. The CDR3, as DNA: TGCGCCAGCAGCCAAGTTGAGACGTCTGAAGCTTTCTTT. Encoded protein: CASSQVETSEAFF.

A word on this clonotype: Mismatch with germline at one junction end may stem from a read error. The J gene is TRBJ2-7, the V gene TRBV6-1; 11 bases match TRBD2. The length of the CDR3 is 18 residues. Germline V gene lookup returns CDR1 MNHNS and CDR2 SASEGT. CDR3 amino acids: CASRIPAPLAGGQYVQYF. In DNA form, the CDR3 reads TGTGCCAGCAGGATCCCCGCTCCTCTAGCGGGGGGCCAATACGTGCAGTACTTC.

In this sample, this clonotype turned up a few times. The chain uses TRBV5-1 and TRBJ2-5, with 10 bases aligning to TRBD1. Germline V gives CDR1 SGHRS, CDR2 YFSETQ. The CDR3 extends over 14 amino acids. Unmatched junction bases numbered 5, after V lost 6 bases and J lost 3 bases. The CDR3 DNA reads TGCGCCAGCATCCCCGGGACAGGGGAAGAGACCCAGTACTTC. The encoded protein is CASIPGTGEETQYF.

This clonotype was seen repeatedly, ten times or more. A read error may produce the germline difference seen at one junction end. The chain recombines TRBV5-1 with TRBJ1-6; a possible D gene is TRBD1 (5 bases). CDR1 is SGHRS, CDR2 YFSETQ, per germline. The CDR3 has 14 amino acids. The chain's CDR3 is CASSPGQDNSPLHF. The CDR3 bases are TGTGCCAGCTCACCGGGGCAGGATAATTCACCCCTCCACTTT.

Worth noting for this clonotype: The germline gene is not matched at one end of the junction; a read error may be the cause. The V gene is TRBV7-2, the J gene TRBJ2-1; weak D call: TRBD2 (6 bases). The germline CDR1 and CDR2 sequences are SGHTA and FQGNSA. This CDR3 is 15 amino acids long. CDR3 sequence (DNA): TGTGCCGGCAGCCGGCCGGGCGGGGTCTACAATGAGCAGTTCTTC. Its translation is CAGSRPGGVYNEQFF.

This clonotype was observed a handful of times. The chain links TRBV7-9 to TRBJ1-4; 7 bases are shared with TRBD1. Germline V gene data show CDR1 as SEHNR and CDR2 as FQNEAQ (reference sequence). Losses at the gene ends were 8 bases for V and 0 bases for J; bases not matched to a gene: 12. This CDR3 has 17 amino acids. CDR3 region: CASAFPGQLTTNEKLFF. CDR3 sequence (DNA): TGTGCCAGCGCCTTTCCGGGACAGCTAACAACTAATGAAAAACTGTTTTTT.

In regard to this clonotype: Compared with germline, one end of the junction differs, possibly owing to a read error. The chain recombines TRBV27 with TRBJ2-1; TRBD2 matches 13 bases. The CDR3 sequence is 18 residues long. Germline V gene sequence: CDR1 MNHEY, CDR2 SMNVEV (reference sequence). The CDR3, as DNA: TGTGCCAGCAATTTAGAAACTAGCGGGGGGGGGAGCTACAATGAGCAGTTCTTC. Its protein product is CASNLETSGGGSYNEQFF.

This chain uses TRBV12-3 or TRBV12-4 with TRBJ2-1, with TRBD1 matching over 7 bases. Unmatched junction bases numbered 5, after V lost 4 bases and J lost 5 bases. The CDR3 is 14 residues long. The CDR3 region has the DNA TGTGCCAGCAGTTCGGACAGGTTGGACAATGAGCAGTTCTTC. Translation: CASSSDRLDNEQFF.

The chain recombines TRBV27 with TRBJ1-3; perhaps TRBD1 as D (5 bases). Germline V gene data show CDR1 as MNHEY and CDR2 as SMNVEV (reference sequence). CDR3 length: 16 amino acids. Between the trimmed V and J ends, which lost 5 bases and 0 bases, there was a span of 14 bases. CDR3 DNA: TGTGCCAGCAGTCCGGAGACAGCCCTCTCTGGAAACACCATATATTTT. It is translated as CASSPETALSGNTIYF.

Only a few counts were recorded for this clonotype. The CDR3 nucleotides are TGCAGCGTCGATACCGGGACAGGGGGGCAAGATACGCAGTATTTT. Translated, it gives CSVDTGTGGQDTQYF. The chain combines TRBV29-1 with TRBJ2-3; TRBD1 matches at 11 bases. This CDR3 spans 15 amino acids. Germline V gives CDR1 SQVTM, CDR2 ANQGSEA. The junction had 10 bases not matched to a gene; V was cut back by 6 bases and J by 5 bases.

The count of this clonotype is one. The V call is TRBV25-1, the J call TRBJ1-4, with D unresolved. The CDR3 covers 15 residues. CDR1 is MGHDK and CDR2 is SYGVNS in the germline V gene. V lost 2 bases, J lost 3 bases, and 10 bases lay in between. The CDR3 reads CASSEQGPSNEKLFF. The CDR3 nucleotides read TGTGCCAGCAGTGAACAAGGACCTTCTAATGAAAAACTGTTTTTT.

In this sample, this clonotype turned up a few times. The rearrangement joins TRBV2 to TRBJ1-2; no reliable D call. This CDR3 comprises 12 residues. V lost 3 bases, J lost 7 bases, and 9 bases lay in between. Germline CDR1 SNHLY, CDR2 FYNNEI. The CDR3 sequence is CASSDYVAGYTF. CDR3 bases: TGTGCCAGCAGTGATTACGTGGCTGGCTACACCTTC.

In DNA form, the CDR3 reads TGCAGTGCACCCTCGTCGGGACAGGGGTCCTACGAGCAGTACTTC. Protein sequence: CSAPSSGQGSYEQYF. The chain recombines TRBV20-1 with TRBJ2-7, with TRBD1 matching over 10 bases. The CDR3 totals 15 residues. Germline lookup yields CDR1 DFQATT and CDR2 SNEGSKA (reference sequence). The J segment lost 1 base and the V segment lost 6 bases, leaving 9 bases of the junction unmatched.

The chain uses TRBV13 and TRBJ2-7; D remains ambiguous. The germline V gene encodes CDR1 PRHDT and CDR2 FYEKMQ (reference sequence). The CDR3 is 15 residues long. V was shortened by 5 bases and J by 6 bases, with 20 bases between the two germline ends. The CDR3 is CASSPRASSVPEQYF. The CDR3 DNA follows: TGTGCCAGCAGCCCAAGGGCCTCCTCCGTGCCCGAGCAGTACTTC.

V and J are TRBV7-2 and TRBJ2-7; TRBD2 is a possible D gene (5 bases). Trimming took off 2 bases at V and 5 bases at J, with 19 bases between the two ends. The CDR3 covers 16 residues. CDR1 and CDR2 from the germline V gene are SGHTA and FQGNSA. CDR3 amino acids: CASSLTTPGSRHEQYF. DNA for the CDR3: TGTGCCAGCAGCTTAACGACGCCGGGGAGCCGGCACGAGCAGTACTTC.